The T cell receptor beta chain under discussion was sequenced for a study of T cells after yellow fever vaccination. Points from the study as a whole: Among primary-vaccination clones, most reappeared after the booster, at 96% for CD4 and around 91% for CD8. The secondary response was weaker but peaked faster, day 5 versus 15. Among all clonotypes, a small share was observed in both CD4 and CD8 compartments.

The 5'RACE template-switching step produced TCR cDNA and added a universal primer site and UMIs. TCRdb processed the 5' RACE reads anew with MiXCR; each CDR3 protein has one entry. This sample has some 390,000 distinct CDR3 sequences, with around 6.4% found just once. The germline V gene encodes CDR1 SGHRS and CDR2 YFSETQ. The CDR3 sequence is 16 residues long. V gave up 4 bases and J gave up 4 bases, with 17 bases separating them. This clonotype occurred a few times. Antigen specificity is unknown. This material consisted of PBMCs, taken 5 days after the yellow fever booster vaccination. The rearrangement joins TRBV5-1 to TRBJ2-2, with a tentative D call TRBD2 (6 bases). This clonotype was obtained from a man between 25 and 39 years old who received the YFV17D yellow fever vaccine. CDR3 loop: CASSISLAIGTGELFF. The DNA for the CDR3 is TGCGCCAGCAGCATATCTCTAGCGATTGGCACCGGGGAGCTGTTTTTT.